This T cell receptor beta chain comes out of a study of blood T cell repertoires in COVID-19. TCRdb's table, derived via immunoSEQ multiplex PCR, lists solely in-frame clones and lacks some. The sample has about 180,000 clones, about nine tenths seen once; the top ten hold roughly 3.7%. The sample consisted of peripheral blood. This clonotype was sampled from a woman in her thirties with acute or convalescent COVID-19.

The CDR3 spells CASKGRGYYNEQFF. Here the CDR3 DNA reads TGTGCCAGCAAGGGCAGGGGGTACTACAATGAGCAGTTCTTC. The chain is built from TRBV6-5 and TRBJ2-1; TRBD1 matches at 7 bases. Germline CDR1 and CDR2: MNHEY and SVGAGI. Unmatched junction bases numbered 6, after V lost 7 bases and J lost 3 bases. The CDR3 is 14 residues long.